This T cell receptor beta chain was obtained from a study of blood T cells in healthy people across ages. The CDR3 extends over 13 amino acids. V lost 3 bases and J lost 6; bases outside the gene matches: 4. The V gene's germline CDR1 is DFQATT and CDR2 SNEGSKA (reference sequence). The donors, aged roughly 6 to 95, were healthy Caucasians from Russia. A second roughly 7 to 12 cycle PCR used barcoded and J-beta primers. Tagging of each cDNA molecule was performed by a template-switch adaptor with 12 random nucleotides. TCRdb used MiXCR to reprocess the 5' RACE reads, holding one entry per CDR3 protein. The sample consists of about 1.1 million distinct CDR3 sequences, 35% to 40% of them appearing once. General study points: Donors of long life had a larger count of naive CD4+ cells and greater diversity than aged donors.

Only a few counts were recorded for this clonotype. Its specificity is not known. This TCR was sampled from a man aged 18 to 29 in good health. The rearrangement joins TRBV20-1 to TRBJ2-3; TRBD1 aligns across 9 bases. Sequenced input: blood. The CDR3 here is CSASLDRGDTQYF. The CDR3 DNA follows: TGCAGTGCTAGTCTCGACAGGGGGGATACGCAGTATTTT.